This entry lists 13 T cell receptor beta chains sequenced from one sample in a study of control samples from healthy donors and cancer patients. The assay was immunoSEQ multiplex PCR, and TCRdb's table has in-frame clones only and misses some. The sample lists some 99,000 clones; approximately 90% were seen once. Sequencing was performed on blood. The receptors shown here come from a woman in her fifties or sixties in good health.

The V gene is TRBV29-1, the J gene TRBJ1-2; 7 nucleotides match TRBD1. After removal of 6 bases from V and 5 bases from J, the junction contained 6 bases not matched to a gene. CDR1 SQVTM and CDR2 ANQGSEA come from the germline V gene. The CDR3 sequence is 12 residues long. CDR3 sequence (DNA): TGCAGCGTGAGACAGGGTAGTTATGGCTACACCTTC. The encoded protein is CSVRQGSYGYTF.

The chain joins TRBV27 to TRBJ2-2, with TRBD2 matching 8 bases. The junction had 6 bases not matched to a gene; V was cut back by 5 bases and J by 1 base. The CDR3 length is 16 residues. The germline CDR1 and CDR2 sequences are MNHEY and SMNVEV (reference sequence). The CDR3 loop is CASSKRGGGNTGELFF. In DNA form, the CDR3 reads TGTGCCAGCAGTAAACGGGGGGGCGGGAACACCGGGGAGCTGTTTTTT.

This clone was detected a few times. The chain couples TRBV10-3 to TRBJ1-5; 10 nucleotides align to TRBD1. J gave up 7 bases and V 8 bases, and 5 bases lay outside the gene matches. CDR3 size: 13 residues. Germline loops: CDR1 ENHRY, CDR2 SYGVKD. The CDR3 sequence is CAISQDRGQPQHF. CDR3 nucleotide sequence: TGTGCCATCTCGCAGGACAGGGGGCAGCCCCAGCATTTT.

This clone was observed at least ten times. The chain is built from TRBV6-1 and TRBJ2-7; a possible D gene is TRBD2 (5 bases). Germline lookup yields CDR1 MNHNS and CDR2 SASEGT. With 1 base removed from V and 1 base from J, the gap between germline ends came to 14 bases. The length of the CDR3 is 16 residues. The CDR3 region is CASSEDEGVPSYEQYV. DNA of the CDR3: TGTGCCAGCAGTGAAGACGAGGGTGTCCCTTCCTACGAGCAGTACGTC.

Only a few counts were recorded for this clone. The genes are TRBV5-6 and TRBJ1-5; D is unresolved. The V and J ends lost 4 bases and 0 bases respectively, with 11 bases between them. CDR3 length: 15 residues. Germline V lookup: CDR1 SGHDT, CDR2 YYEEEE. Here the CDR3 DNA reads TGTGCCAGCAGCCCTCGGGGAAATAGCAATCAGCCCCAGCATTTT. Residues: CASSPRGNSNQPQHF. The full variable domain, in which reference TRBV5-6 and TRBJ1-5 provide the parts outside the CDR3, is DAGVTQSPTHLIKTRGQQVTLRCSPKSGHDTVSWYQQALGQGPQFIFQYYEEEERQRGNFPDRFSGHQFPNYSSELNVNALLLGDSALYLCASSPRGNSNQPQHFGDGTRLSIL.

The chain recombines TRBV6-2 or TRBV6-3 with TRBJ2-4, with a weak D call TRBD1 (6 bases). V shed 7 bases and J shed 2 bases, with 15 bases lying between them. The CDR3 sequence is 15 residues long. In germline, CDR1 is MNHEY, CDR2 SVGEGT. In nucleotides, the CDR3 is TGTGCCAGCACCCCCCAGGGGCTGCCCAAAAACATTCAGTACTTC. This sequence encodes CASTPQGLPKNIQYF.

The chain employs TRBV11-3 and TRBJ2-3, with no clear D. This CDR3 region has 13 residues. Trimming pared 9 bases from V and 2 bases from J, leaving 12 bases between. Germline CDR1 SGHNT, CDR2 YENEEA. The DNA of the CDR3 is TGTGCCAGTCCAGCTCCTTTCACAGATACGCAGTATTTT. It codes for CASPAPFTDTQYF.

The J gene is TRBJ1-3, the V gene TRBV6-5; D uncertain. Trimming cost V 6 bases and J 10 bases, with 19 bases left between them. Per the germline V gene, CDR1 is MNHEY and CDR2 is SVGAGI. The CDR3 covers 14 residues. CDR3 sequence (DNA): TGTGCCAGCAGCCGACCGACTCCCCGGTCGACCATATATTTT. It codes for CASSRPTPRSTIYF.

This rearrangement joins TRBV10-3 to TRBJ1-1; a weak D match, TRBD1 (6 bases). The CDR3 has 15 residues. The germline CDR1 and CDR2 sequences are ENHRY and SYGVKD. Trimming stripped 2 bases from V and 1 base from J, with 11 bases between. The CDR3 coding sequence is TGTGCCATCAGTGAGCCAGGGGAGGGGAACACTGAAGCTTTCTTT. Protein: CAISEPGEGNTEAFF.

This chain joins TRBV14 and TRBJ2-2; D gene uncertain. V lost 4 bases and J lost 0, with 12 bases in between. The CDR3 has 16 amino acids. The germline V gene encodes CDR1 SGHDN and CDR2 FVKESK. The CDR3 sequence: CASSPHSRPNTGELFF. Written as DNA, the CDR3 is TGTGCCAGCAGCCCCCACTCGAGGCCGAACACCGGGGAGCTGTTTTTT.

The chain links TRBV2 to TRBJ1-5; 12 nucleotides align to TRBD1. Germline CDR1 reads SNHLY; CDR2 reads FYNNEI. CDR3 length equals 15 residues. V gave up 6 bases and J gave up 1 base; unmatched junction bases: 1. Here the CDR3 reads CASRGTGGSNQPQHF. The CDR3 DNA is TGTGCCAGCAGAGGGACAGGGGGCAGCAATCAGCCCCAGCATTTT.

V gene TRBV21-1 combines with J gene TRBJ2-5; the D call TRBD2 from the table was never checked on the DNA. TRBV21-1 is a pseudogene locus. The CDR3 is made up of 15 amino acids. Here the CDR3 DNA reads TGTGCCAGCAGCAAAGCGCCTAGCGACCAAGAGACCCAGTACTTC. Translated: CASSKAPSDQETQYF.

The sample holds one count of this clone. The junction differs from germline at one of its ends, possibly a read error. The chain employs TRBV7-8 and TRBJ2-2, with TRBD1 as a possible D gene (7 bases). The V gene's germline CDR1 is SGHVS and CDR2 FQNEAQ. The CDR3 spans 13 residues. The CDR3 reads CASSLAEQGGLFF. The CDR3 bases are TGTGCCAGCAGCTTAGCGGAGCAGGGGGGGCTGTTTTTT.